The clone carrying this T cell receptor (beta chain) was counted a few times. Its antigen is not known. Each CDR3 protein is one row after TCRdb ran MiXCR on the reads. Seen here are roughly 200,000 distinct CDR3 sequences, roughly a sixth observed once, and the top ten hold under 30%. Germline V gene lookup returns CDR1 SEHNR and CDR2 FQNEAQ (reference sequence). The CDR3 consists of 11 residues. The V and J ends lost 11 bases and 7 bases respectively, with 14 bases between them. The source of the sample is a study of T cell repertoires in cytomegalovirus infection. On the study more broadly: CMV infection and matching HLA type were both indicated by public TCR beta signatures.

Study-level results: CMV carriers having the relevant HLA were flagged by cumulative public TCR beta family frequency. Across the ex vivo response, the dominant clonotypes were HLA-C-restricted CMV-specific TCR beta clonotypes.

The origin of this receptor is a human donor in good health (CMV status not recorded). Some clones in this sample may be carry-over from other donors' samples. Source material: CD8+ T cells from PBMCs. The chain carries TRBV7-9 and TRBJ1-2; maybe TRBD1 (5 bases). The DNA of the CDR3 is TGTGCCGAGGAGGGGCCGGGTGGCTACACCTTC. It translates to CAEEGPGGYTF.